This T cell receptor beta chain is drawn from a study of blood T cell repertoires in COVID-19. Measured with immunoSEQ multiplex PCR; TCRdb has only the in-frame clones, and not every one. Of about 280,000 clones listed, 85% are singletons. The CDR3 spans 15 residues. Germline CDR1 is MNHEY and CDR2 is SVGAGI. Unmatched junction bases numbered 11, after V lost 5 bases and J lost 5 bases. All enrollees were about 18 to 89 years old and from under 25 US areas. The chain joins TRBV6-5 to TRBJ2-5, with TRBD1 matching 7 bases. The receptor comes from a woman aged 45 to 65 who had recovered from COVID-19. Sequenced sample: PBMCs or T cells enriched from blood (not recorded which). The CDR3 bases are TGTGCCAGCAGTAGGAGGACAGGTCCAGGGGAGACCCAGTACTTC. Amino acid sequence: CASSRRTGPGETQYF.